The rows below give T cell receptor beta chains drawn from one sample of a study of CD8 T cells in ankylosing spondylitis. TCRdb independently ran MiXCR on the 5' RACE reads; one entry per CDR3 protein. The repertoire consists of roughly 400,000 distinct CDR3 sequences, with more than 20% occurring once and the leading ten covering roughly a sixth. Sequenced input: blood, either unsorted or a sorted T cell fraction (not recorded which). The receptors shown here come from a male donor with ankylosing spondylitis. Each CDR3 is given with its conserved first and last residue. A D gene is named only where the DNA matches it firmly. Clone size is stated in some rows and not others, as once, few, many or a class when expanded.

v_call: TRBV28; clone_size: NA; d_call: NA; j_call: TRBJ1-1; cdr3_nt: TGTGCCAGCAGTTACCTGAACACTGAAGCTTTCTTT; cdr3_aa: CASSYLNTEAFF
v_call: TRBV5-6; clone_size: NA; d_call: NA; j_call: TRBJ2-2; cdr3_nt: TGTGCCAGCAGCTCACCTTTCGGCGGCTTACCCACCGGGGAGCTGTTTTTT; cdr3_aa: CASSSPFGGLPTGELFF
v_call: TRBV29-1; clone_size: many; d_call: NA; j_call: TRBJ2-5; cdr3_nt: TGCAGCGTTGGCCAGTCCGGAGAGACCCAGTACTTC; cdr3_aa: CSVGQSGETQYF
v_call: TRBV20-1; clone_size: NA; d_call: NA; j_call: TRBJ1-5; cdr3_nt: TGCAGTGCTAGCGGGGGGTGGGAACAGCCCCAGCATTTT; cdr3_aa: CSASGGWEQPQHF
v_call: TRBV6-1; clone_size: NA; d_call: NA; j_call: TRBJ2-3; cdr3_nt: TGTGCCAGCAGGAGGGGCCCCCAGAGGGATACGCAGTATTTT; cdr3_aa: CASRRGPQRDTQYF
v_call: TRBV7-2; clone_size: few; d_call: TRBD1; j_call: TRBJ2-3; cdr3_nt: TGTGCCAGCAGCTTCAGGGGGCCACAGACAGATACGCAGTATTTT; cdr3_aa: CASSFRGPQTDTQYF
v_call: TRBV6-1; clone_size: NA; d_call: NA; j_call: TRBJ2-3; cdr3_nt: TGTGCCAGCAAGGACGCGCCCCAGGGTACAGATACGCAGTATTTT; cdr3_aa: CASKDAPQGTDTQYF
v_call: TRBV12-3/TRBV12-4; clone_size: NA; d_call: NA; j_call: TRBJ2-7; cdr3_nt: TGTGCCAGCAGTTTAAGGGCAGACTCCTACGAGCAGTACTTC; cdr3_aa: CASSLRADSYEQYF
v_call: TRBV20-1; clone_size: few; d_call: NA; j_call: TRBJ2-1; cdr3_nt: TGCAGTGCTAGTTGGTCGGAGGGCTCCTACAATGAGCAGTTCTTC; cdr3_aa: CSASWSEGSYNEQFF
v_call: TRBV7-2; clone_size: NA; d_call: NA; j_call: TRBJ2-1; cdr3_nt: TGTGCCAGCAGCTTAGCGGGAGAAAACAATGAGCAGTTCTTC; cdr3_aa: CASSLAGENNEQFF
v_call: TRBV7-7; clone_size: many; d_call: NA; j_call: TRBJ2-3; cdr3_nt: TGTGCTAGCAGCTCGGGACTGAGCACAGATACGCAGTATTTT; cdr3_aa: CASSSGLSTDTQYF
v_call: TRBV5-1; clone_size: NA; d_call: TRBD1; j_call: TRBJ2-2; cdr3_nt: TGCGCCAGCAGCCTCAGGGACAGGGGAACCGGGGAGCTGTTTTTT; cdr3_aa: CASSLRDRGTGELFF
v_call: TRBV6-2/TRBV6-3; clone_size: few; d_call: TRBD2; j_call: TRBJ2-7; cdr3_nt: TGTGCCAGCAGTTCGCTACGGACTAGCGGGAATTACGAGCAGTACTTC; cdr3_aa: CASSSLRTSGNYEQYF
v_call: TRBV9; clone_size: NA; d_call: NA; j_call: TRBJ1-1; cdr3_nt: TGTGCCAGCAGCGTGGGACTAGAGAACACTGAAGCTTTCTTT; cdr3_aa: CASSVGLENTEAFF
v_call: TRBV9; clone_size: few; d_call: NA; j_call: TRBJ2-1; cdr3_nt: TGTGCCAGCAGCGTAGCAACGACAGGAAACAATGAGCAGTTCTTC; cdr3_aa: CASSVATTGNNEQFF
v_call: TRBV6-1; clone_size: few; d_call: NA; j_call: TRBJ1-4; cdr3_nt: TGTGCCACTCGCACGCCATGGGGTTCGGATGAAAAACTGTTTTTT; cdr3_aa: CATRTPWGSDEKLFF
v_call: TRBV24-1; clone_size: NA; d_call: NA; j_call: TRBJ2-1; cdr3_nt: TGTGCCACCAGTCGAGGGTCCTCACAGTACAGTGAGCAGTTCTTC; cdr3_aa: CATSRGSSQYSEQFF
v_call: TRBV20-1; clone_size: NA; d_call: NA; j_call: TRBJ2-3; cdr3_nt: TGCAGTGCTAGATTCACAGATACGCAGTATTTT; cdr3_aa: CSARFTDTQYF